This TCR beta chain was recorded in a study of CDR3 diversity in severe acne. Germline CDR1 SQVTM, CDR2 ANQGSEA. There are 15 residues in the CDR3. V lost 1 base, J lost 4 bases, and 16 bases lay in between. TCRdb redid the calling of the PCR reads with MiXCR, one entry per CDR3 protein. The table has tens of thousands of distinct CDR3 sequences, about 54% seen once. Specimen: blood. The chain links TRBV29-1 to TRBJ1-1; no reliable D call. The sequence was collected from a male donor in good health, without acne. For the CDR3, the DNA is TGCAGCGTTGAAGTCCGTAGCGGTAGTACCACTGAAGCTTTCTTT. It yields the protein CSVEVRSGSTTEAFF.